The clone carrying this T cell receptor (beta chain) was found many times. What it binds is not known. It was uncontrolled infection, other autoimmune disease, pregnancy or lactation that excluded patients. Together with thyroid ultrasound, orbital computed tomography, serum thyroxine and TRAb, clinical symptoms were used for diagnoses. TCR beta CDR3 region amplification was performed from RNA transcripts. First-round RT-PCR targeting the TCR CDR3 was performed with the HTBI primer set. TCRdb analysed the multiplex PCR reads with MiXCR anew, one entry per CDR3 protein. This sample has 550,000 to 700,000 distinct CDR3 sequences, with 40% to 55% found just once. Between the trimmed V and J ends, which lost 5 bases and 7 bases, there was a span of 21 bases. CDR3 size: 16 residues. The germline gives CDR1 MNHNY, CDR2 SVGAGI (reference sequence). This record belongs to a study of T cells in Graves' hyperthyroidism and ophthalmopathy.

Findings of the study overall: Model output signaled ophthalmopathy a median approximately 6.2 months ahead of onset.

The rearrangement joins TRBV6-6 to TRBJ1-5, with D perhaps TRBD1 (6 bases). The source material was peripheral blood or thyroid tissue (not recorded which). This TCR came from an adult woman with Graves' disease, either hyperthyroidism or ophthalmopathy (not recorded which). The CDR3 bases are TGTGCCAGCAGTACCCGCTCGGGGGGCGTATGGCAGCCCCAGCATTTT. It specifies CASSTRSGGVWQPQHF.